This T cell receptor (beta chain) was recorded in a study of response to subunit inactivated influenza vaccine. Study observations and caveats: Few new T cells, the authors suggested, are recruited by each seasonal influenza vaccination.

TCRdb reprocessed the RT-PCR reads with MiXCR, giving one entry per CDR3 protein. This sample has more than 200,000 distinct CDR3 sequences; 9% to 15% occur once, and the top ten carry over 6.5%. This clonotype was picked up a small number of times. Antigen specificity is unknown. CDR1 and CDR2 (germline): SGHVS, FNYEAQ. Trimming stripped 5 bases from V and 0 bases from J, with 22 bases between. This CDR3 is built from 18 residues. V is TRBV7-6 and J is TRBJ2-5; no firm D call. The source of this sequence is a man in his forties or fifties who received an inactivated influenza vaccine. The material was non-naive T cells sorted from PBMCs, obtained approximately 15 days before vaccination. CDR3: CASSRKFPEIGYQETQYF. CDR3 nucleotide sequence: TGTGCCAGCAGCAGAAAATTTCCGGAGATAGGGTACCAAGAGACCCAGTACTTC.